This T cell receptor beta chain was identified during a study of prognosis after radiotherapy for stage I lung cancer. The CDR3 consists of 13 residues. J gave up 6 bases and V 7 bases, and 6 bases lay outside the gene matches. Germline V gene lookup returns CDR1 MNHEY and CDR2 SVGAGI. Amplicons of TCR beta CDR3 were generated from genomic DNA by two-round multiplex PCR. Gene-specific TRBV and TRBJ primers were used in PCR round one. One entry per CDR3 protein results from TCRdb running MiXCR on the multiplex PCR reads. The sample shows under 15,000 distinct CDR3 sequences, roughly 52% of them seen only once.

This TCR was sampled from a donor aged 50 or older with non-small cell lung cancer. The sample here was PBMCs, taken before or after stereotactic body radiation therapy (not recorded which). This rearrangement joins TRBV6-5 to TRBJ2-1; the match to TRBD2 covers 7 bases. This CDR3 reads CASKAGVSNEQFF. The CDR3 DNA is TGTGCCAGCAAGGCGGGAGTTAGCAATGAGCAGTTCTTC.